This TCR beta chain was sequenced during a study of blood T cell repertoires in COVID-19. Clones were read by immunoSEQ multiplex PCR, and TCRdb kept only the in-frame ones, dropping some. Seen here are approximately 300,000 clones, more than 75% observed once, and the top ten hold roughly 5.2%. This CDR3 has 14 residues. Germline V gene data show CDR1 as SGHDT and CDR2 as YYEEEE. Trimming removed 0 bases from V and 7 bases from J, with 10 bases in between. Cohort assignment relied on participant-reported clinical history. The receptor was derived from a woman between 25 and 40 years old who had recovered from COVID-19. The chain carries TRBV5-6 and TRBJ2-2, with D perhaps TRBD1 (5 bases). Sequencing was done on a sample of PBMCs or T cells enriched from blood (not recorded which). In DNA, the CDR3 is TGTGCCAGCAGCTTGGGGCTAGGGGACGGGGAGCTGTTTTTT. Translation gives CASSLGLGDGELFF.